Below, 13 T cell receptor beta chains from the same sample are listed, as sequenced in a study of cytomegalovirus exposure and HLA in healthy donors. The PCR used 60 Vbeta and 13 Jbeta primers. Clones were sequenced by immunoSEQ multiplex PCR, and TCRdb holds only the in-frame ones, with some missing. The sample lists around 200,000 clones; 77% were seen once. The material sequenced was PBMCs. The receptor source for this set is a woman aged 60-75 years in good health and CMV-seropositive.

V gene TRBV11-2 combines with J gene TRBJ1-2; TRBD1 might be the D (5 bases). V was clipped by 1 base and J by 3 bases, with 6 bases between them. The germline CDR1 and CDR2 sequences are SGHAT and FQNNGV. There are 13 residues in the CDR3. This CDR3 is CASSLGQHYGYTF. In DNA form, the CDR3 reads TGTGCCAGCAGCTTAGGACAGCACTATGGCTACACCTTC.

DNA for the CDR3: TGTGCCAGCAGCGTAACGGGTTCGCGGCAGGGCGGCACTGAAGCTTTCTTT. It is translated as CASSVTGSRQGGTEAFF. The V and J genes are TRBV9 and TRBJ1-1, with D possibly TRBD1 on 5 matching bases. The germline gives CDR1 SGDLS, CDR2 YYNGEE. CDR3 length: 17 amino acids. With 1 base removed from V and 4 bases from J, the gap between germline ends came to 20 bases. Full variable domain (outside the CDR3, taken from reference TRBV9 and TRBJ1-1): DSGVTQTPKHLITATGQRVTLRCSPRSGDLSVYWYQQSLDQGLQFLIQYYNGEERAKGNILERFSAQQFPDLHSELNLSSLELGDSALYFCASSVTGSRQGGTEAFFGQGTRLTVV.

The count of this clone is one. V and J are TRBV30 and TRBJ2-1; weak D call: TRBD2 (6 bases). The CDR3 has 14 residues. Germline CDR1 GTSNPN, CDR2 SVGIG (reference sequence). The V gene lost 1 base and the J gene lost 5 bases, with 12 bases spanning the gap. The CDR3: CAWSEGGMDNEQFF. CDR3 DNA: TGTGCCTGGAGTGAGGGCGGGATGGACAATGAGCAGTTCTTC.

The rearrangement links TRBV7-2 to TRBJ2-3; possible D gene TRBD2, 5 bases. Germline lookup yields CDR1 SGHTA and CDR2 FQGNSA. V lost 5 bases and J 4 bases, leaving 16 bases between the germline ends. The CDR3 contains 15 residues. The CDR3 DNA reads as TGTGCCAGCAGCCCAGGACTCTTAGAGGCAGATACGCAGTATTTT. Protein sequence: CASSPGLLEADTQYF.

This clone has only a few counts. The V call is TRBV6-5, the J call TRBJ2-5; TRBD1 matches at 9 bases. This CDR3 has 16 amino acids. With V trimmed by 2 bases and J by 3 bases, 7 bases remained unmatched. Looked up from germline, CDR1 is MNHEY and CDR2 is SVGAGI. Here the CDR3 DNA reads TGTGCCAGCAGTTACGGGACAGGGACCCCTGAAGAGACCCAGTACTTC. It is translated as CASSYGTGTPEETQYF.

V usage is TRBV28 and J usage is TRBJ2-7; TRBD2 matches at 7 bases. In germline, CDR1 is MDHEN, CDR2 SYDVKM. After removal of 6 bases from V and 5 bases from J, the junction contained 7 bases not matched to a gene. This CDR3 comprises 13 residues. The CDR3 sequence: CASRSGGSHEQYF. The CDR3 bases are TGTGCCAGCAGATCGGGGGGTTCTCACGAGCAGTACTTC.

J is TRBJ1-2 and V is TRBV5-6, with D unclear. The V and J ends lost 2 bases and 4 bases respectively, with 15 bases between them. Germline V CDR1 and CDR2: SGHDT, YYEEEE. The CDR3 extends over 15 amino acids. The CDR3 spells CASSFSRFGSYGYTF. The CDR3 DNA is TGTGCCAGCAGCTTTTCACGGTTCGGGAGCTATGGCTACACCTTC. Using reference TRBV5-6 and TRBJ1-2 for the parts outside the CDR3, the full variable domain is DAGVTQSPTHLIKTRGQQVTLRCSPKSGHDTVSWYQQALGQGPQFIFQYYEEEERQRGNFPDRFSGHQFPNYSSELNVNALLLGDSALYLCASSFSRFGSYGYTFGSGTRLTVV.

The rearrangement uses TRBV30 and TRBJ2-3; 10 positions agree with TRBD1. Germline lookup yields CDR1 GTSNPN and CDR2 SVGIG (reference sequence). Germline trimming cut 0 bases from V and 0 bases from J; bases unmatched to any gene: 18. This CDR3 has 21 residues. The CDR3 loop reads CAWSVLSGQGKAELSTDTQYF. As DNA, the CDR3 is TGTGCCTGGAGTGTACTCTCGGGACAGGGGAAAGCGGAGCTGAGCACAGATACGCAGTATTTT. Variable domain in full (rest from reference TRBV30 and TRBJ2-3): SQTIHQWPATLVQPVGSPLSLECTVEGTSNPNLYWYRQAAGRGLQLLFYSVGIGQISSEVPQNLSASRPQDRQFILSSKKLLLSDSGFYLCAWSVLSGQGKAELSTDTQYFGPGTRLTVL.

The rearrangement links TRBV13 to TRBJ2-7, with a tentative D call TRBD2 (5 bases). The V and J ends lost 3 bases and 1 base respectively, with 10 bases between them. This CDR3 spans 14 amino acids. Germline V lookup: CDR1 PRHDT, CDR2 FYEKMQ (reference sequence). Here the CDR3 DNA reads TGTGCCAGCAGCTTTCCGGCGGGTTCCTACGAGCAGTACTTC. Amino acids: CASSFPAGSYEQYF.

J is TRBJ2-2 and V is TRBV19; 7 nucleotides match TRBD1. With 4 bases clipped from V and 5 bases from J, the junction kept 16 bases outside the gene matches. The V gene's germline CDR1 is LNHDA and CDR2 SQIVND (reference sequence). The CDR3 length is 18 residues. The CDR3 protein is CASSNPGQPGVFTGELFF. The CDR3 nucleotides are TGTGCCAGTAGTAACCCGGGACAGCCCGGGGTTTTTACCGGGGAGCTGTTTTTT.

This chain uses TRBV29-1 with TRBJ1-2; D is uncertain. This CDR3 has 13 residues. V lost 3 bases and J lost 7, with 15 bases in between. From germline, CDR1 is SQVTM and CDR2 ANQGSEA. Here the CDR3 DNA reads TGCAGCGTTGATGCTACTCGGGAAACTGGCTACACCTTC. Protein product: CSVDATRETGYTF.

The chain is built from TRBV6-5 and TRBJ2-5; D may be TRBD1 (5 bases). Trimming stripped 5 bases from V and 5 bases from J, with 12 bases between. The CDR3 runs 13 residues. Germline V gene lookup returns CDR1 MNHEY and CDR2 SVGAGI. The DNA of the CDR3 is TGTGCCAGCAGTCAACCCCCAGGGGAGACCCAGTACTTC. Protein: CASSQPPGETQYF.

The chain is built from TRBV30 and TRBJ2-5; D might be TRBD1 (5 bases). Germline CDR1 is GTSNPN and CDR2 is SVGIG (reference sequence). Trimming pared 2 bases from V and 5 bases from J, leaving 12 bases between. The CDR3 contains 13 residues. CDR3 residues: CAWSSQGPETQYF. Here the CDR3 DNA reads TGTGCCTGGAGTAGCCAGGGTCCGGAGACCCAGTACTTC.